The source of this T cell receptor (beta chain) is a study of spatial heterogeneity in lung cancer. The overall study: Averaged across combinations, each unique TCR and UMI pairing appeared more than ten times in raw reads, which were uncorrected.

Trimming took off 5 bases at V and 0 bases at J, with 13 bases between the two ends. The CDR3 is made up of 16 amino acids. Indicated time point: sample taken at primary tumor resection. Sequencing was performed on whole RNA extracted from tumor and nontumor lung tissue, or from frozen PBMC, and the material was left unsorted. Samples were donated by 72 untreated early-stage non-small cell lung cancer patients. TCRdb redid the calling of the 5' RACE reads with MiXCR, one entry per CDR3 protein. The sample lists roughly 79,000 distinct CDR3 sequences; around 12% were seen once. This clonotype came up a few times.

The receptor's source is a male donor with early-stage non-small cell lung cancer. This rearrangement joins TRBV12-3 or TRBV12-4 to TRBJ2-2; maybe TRBD1 (7 bases). The sample in question was PBMCs, obtained at surgery. The chain's CDR3 is CASSPGGFTNTGELFF. The CDR3 coding sequence is TGTGCCAGCAGTCCAGGGGGGTTCACGAACACCGGGGAGCTGTTTTTT.